This T cell receptor beta chain is from a study of PD-1 blockade in classical Hodgkin lymphoma. Turning to this clone: Its antigen is still unknown.

Method: immunoSEQ multiplex PCR; TCRdb's copy keeps in-frame clones and lacks some. The table records tens of thousands of clones, just over 90% of them present only once. Germline loops: CDR1 LNHDA, CDR2 SQIVND (reference sequence). The CDR3 loop spans 12 amino acids. V lost 10 bases and J lost 4, with 13 bases in between. Every patient had relapsed following autologous stem cell transplantation, and cohorts differed in brentuximab vedotin exposure. Patients showed best responses of complete response, partial response or progressive disease. General study points: Those achieving complete response showed baseline diversity like newly diagnosed patients.

This chain joins TRBV19 and TRBJ1-2, with a weak D call TRBD1 (5 bases). Sequenced material: peripheral blood mononuclear cells (PBMCs), taken at baseline. The source of this sequence is a human donor with classical Hodgkin lymphoma. In nucleotides, the CDR3 is TGTGCCATCTCGACGGGGGGCTATGGCTACACCTTC. Protein product: CAISTGGYGYTF.